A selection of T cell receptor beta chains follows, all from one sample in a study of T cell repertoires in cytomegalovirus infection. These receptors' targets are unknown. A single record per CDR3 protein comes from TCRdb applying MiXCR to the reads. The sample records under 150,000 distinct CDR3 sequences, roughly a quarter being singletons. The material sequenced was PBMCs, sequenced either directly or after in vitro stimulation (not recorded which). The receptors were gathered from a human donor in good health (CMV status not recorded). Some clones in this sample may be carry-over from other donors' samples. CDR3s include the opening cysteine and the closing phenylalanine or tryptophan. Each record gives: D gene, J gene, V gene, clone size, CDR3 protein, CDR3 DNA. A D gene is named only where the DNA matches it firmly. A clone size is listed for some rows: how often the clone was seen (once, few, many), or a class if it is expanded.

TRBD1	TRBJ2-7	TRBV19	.	CASSTYRGPYEQYF	TGTGCCAGTAGTACCTACAGGGGCCCCTACGAGCAGTACTTC
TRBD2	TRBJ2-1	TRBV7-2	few	CASSGTSGRSSYNEQFF	TGTGCCAGCAGCGGGACTAGCGGGAGAAGCTCCTACAATGAGCAGTTCTTC
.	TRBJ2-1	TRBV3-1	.	CASSQEDRPTFF	TGTGCCAGCAGCCAAGAGGACCGTCCAACGTTCTTC
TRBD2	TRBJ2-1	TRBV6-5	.	CASSRGGAGAVYEQFF	TGTGCCAGCAGTAGAGGAGGGGCGGGAGCTGTATATGAGCAGTTCTTC
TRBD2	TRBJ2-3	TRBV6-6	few	CASSYGVIAGSTDTQYF	TGTGCCAGCAGTTACGGGGTAATAGCGGGAAGCACAGATACGCAGTATTTT
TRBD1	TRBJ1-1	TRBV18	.	CASSATGTGGVTEAFF	TGTGCCAGCTCAGCGACCGGGACAGGGGGAGTAACTGAAGCTTTCTTT
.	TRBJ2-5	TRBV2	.	CASSEARWETQYF	TGTGCCAGCAGTGAAGCAAGATGGGAGACCCAGTACTTC
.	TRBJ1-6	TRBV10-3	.	CAISESRALLNSPLHF	TGTGCCATCAGTGAGTCCCGGGCATTGTTGAATTCACCCCTCCACTTT
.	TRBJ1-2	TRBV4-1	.	CASSLRWARLDGYTF	TGCGCCAGCAGCCTAAGATGGGCCCGTTTGGATGGCTACACCTTC
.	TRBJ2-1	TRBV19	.	CASSIVLVRGDLRDEQFF	TGTGCCAGTAGTATAGTACTTGTCAGGGGGGACCTTAGGGATGAGCAGTTCTTC
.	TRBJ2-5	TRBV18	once	CASSPPGPLETQYF	TGTGCCAGCTCACCGCCGGGGCCACTGGAGACCCAGTACTTC
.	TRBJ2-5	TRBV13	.	CASSRGTETQYF	TGTGCCAGCAGCCGCGGGACGGAGACCCAGTACTTC
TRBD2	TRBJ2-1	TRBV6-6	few	CASSYSGLAGDDEQFF	TGTGCCAGCAGTTACTCCGGACTAGCGGGAGACGATGAGCAGTTCTTC
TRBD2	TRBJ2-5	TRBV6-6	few	CASSSWTSGHQETQYF	TGTGCCAGCAGTTCTTGGACTAGCGGCCACCAAGAGACCCAGTACTTC
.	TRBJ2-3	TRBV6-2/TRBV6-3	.	CASSYSSSGGPHTQYF	TGTGCCAGCAGTTACTCGTCAAGCGGAGGTCCACATACGCAGTATTTT
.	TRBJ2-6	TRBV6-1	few	CASSSTGRSSGANVLTF	TGTGCCAGCAGTTCGACCGGACGCAGCTCTGGGGCCAACGTCCTGACTTTC
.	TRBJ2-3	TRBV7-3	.	CASSSPGSTQYF	TGTGCCAGCAGCTCCCCCGGGAGTACGCAGTATTTT
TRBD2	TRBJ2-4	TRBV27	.	CASSPGLAGSFFQYF	TGTGCCAGCAGTCCGGGACTAGCGGGTTCCTTTTTTCAGTACTTC
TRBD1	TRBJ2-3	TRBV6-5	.	CASSYSAGGRTDTQYF	TGTGCCAGCAGTTACTCGGCAGGGGGCCGCACAGATACGCAGTATTTT
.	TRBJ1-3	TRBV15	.	CATSTNRVGNTIYF	TGTGCCACCAGCACAAACAGGGTTGGAAACACCATATATTTT
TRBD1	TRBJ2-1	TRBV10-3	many	CAISESYRTGMGSDEQFF	TGTGCCATCAGTGAGTCCTATAGGACAGGGATGGGGTCCGATGAGCAGTTCTTC
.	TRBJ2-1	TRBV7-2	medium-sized	CASSPAAGSYNEQFF	TGTGCCAGCAGCCCCGCAGCGGGTTCGTACAATGAGCAGTTCTTC
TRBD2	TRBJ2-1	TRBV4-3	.	CASSQGATSGSLYNEQFF	TGCGCCAGCAGCCAAGGAGCGACTAGCGGGAGCTTATACAATGAGCAGTTCTTC
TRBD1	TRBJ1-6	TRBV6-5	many	CASSYSGQGGSSPLHF	TGTGCCAGCAGTTACTCGGGTCAGGGGGGGAGTTCACCCCTCCACTTT
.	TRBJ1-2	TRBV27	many	CASSFTANYGYTF	TGTGCCAGCAGTTTTACTGCTAACTATGGCTACACCTTC